This record looks at one T cell receptor beta chain sequence and its context. With V trimmed by 6 bases and J by 6 bases, 6 bases remained unmatched. This CDR3 contains 13 residues. Germline V gene data show CDR1 as MGHDK and CDR2 as SYGVNS. Repertoires were generated with immunoSEQ multiplex PCR, while TCRdb's copy carries only in-frame clones and drops some. This sample has about 100,000 clones, with 85% to 95% found just once. This record belongs to a study of technical replicates of blood from a handful of donors. The rearrangement joins TRBV25-1 to TRBJ1-2; 8 nucleotides line up with TRBD1. The sample was T cells isolated from PBMCs. This clonotype originated in a human donor in good health. CDR3 bases: TGTGCCAGCAGAGGACAGGGATCTAATGGCTACACCTTC. Protein sequence: CASRGQGSNGYTF.